This TCR beta chain was found in a study of tissue T cells after allogeneic stem cell transplantation. Described time point: mouse harvest day 14 after allogeneic transplant. The graft held 10^6 splenic CD5+ T cells and 10^7 T-cell-depleted bone marrow cells. Turning to this clone: Its antigen is undetermined. Germline and genes: mouse. The read stops 1 residue short of the end of the CDR3; the missing end is completed from the germline J gene.

General study results and limits: Anatomically similar tissues had similar TCR repertoires within each patient. Tissue-detected TCR repertoire was only partly captured by blood and spleen T cells. Sampling depth was limited, and the cohort was small and clinically varied.

The method was immunoSEQ multiplex PCR; TCRdb's version includes in-frame clones alone and lacks a portion of them. The sample includes about 5,900 clones, 48% of them seen just once. Germline V gene data show CDR1 as NSHNY and CDR2 as SYGAGN. The CDR3 runs 12 residues. V was clipped by 1 base and J by 9 bases; unmatched bases: 2. Sequencing was done on a sample of gut tissue. This sequence originates from a female BALB/c mouse given C57BL/6 T cells with graft-versus-host disease after an allogeneic hematopoietic cell transplant. The rearrangement links TRBV13-1 to TRBJ1-1; 8 bases agree with TRBD1. The sequenced CDR3 bases are TGTGCCAGCAGTGATTGGACAGGGAAAGTCTTC. Translating gives CASSDWTGKVF. The CDR3 in its entirety is CASSDWTGKVFF.